This T cell receptor (beta chain) was found in a study of blood T cells in healthy people across ages. At the level of the study: The template switching approach captured approximately one barcoded beta molecule for every two T cells.

The authors ran a second PCR of roughly 6 to 12 cycles using a sample-barcoded 5' primer and a J-beta primer mix. TCRdb ran MiXCR on the 5' RACE reads and lists one entry per CDR3 protein. This sample has about 620,000 distinct CDR3 sequences, with 52% found just once. This clonotype was observed at least ten times. Source material: blood. The TCR was taken from a woman older than 75 in good health.

Written as DNA, the CDR3 is TGTGCCAGCAGCTTAACGTCTTTCAACAACATTCAGTACTTC. Its translation is CASSLTSFNNIQYF. The chain carries TRBV11-2 and TRBJ2-4; unclear D gene. The CDR3 is 14 amino acids. The V end lost 2 bases, the J end lost 7 bases, and 12 bases lay between the germline ends. Germline values: CDR1 SGHAT, CDR2 FQNNGV.